The table lists the clone carrying this TCR beta chain with many counts. No antigen is known for it. The CDR3 has 15 residues. V was shortened by 0 bases and J by 5 bases, with 15 bases between the two germline ends. CDR1 SGDLS and CDR2 YYNGEE come from the germline V gene. This sample was taken from a study of spatial heterogeneity in lung cancer. Study at large: As counted in raw reads, each unique TCR and UMI combination appeared more than ten times on average. Study-level findings and limits: Expanded alpha and beta TCR counts within tumors tracked tumor mutation counts.

The time point: sample taken at primary tumor resection. Tumor, nontumor lung or frozen PBMC supplied whole RNA that was sequenced unsorted. On each TCR cDNA molecule, a unique molecular identifier was present. TCRdb analysed the 5' RACE reads with MiXCR anew, one entry per CDR3 protein. The table has 11,000 to 15,000 distinct CDR3 sequences, around 4.7% seen once; the top ten hold 15% to 20%. The starting material was lung tumor tissue, obtained at surgery. The V gene is TRBV9, the J gene TRBJ2-7, with D possibly being TRBD2 (6 bases). This TCR was recovered from a female donor with early-stage non-small cell lung cancer. The CDR3 here is CASSVEDYLPDEQYF. CDR3 nucleotides: TGTGCCAGCAGCGTAGAGGACTACCTCCCGGACGAGCAGTACTTC.